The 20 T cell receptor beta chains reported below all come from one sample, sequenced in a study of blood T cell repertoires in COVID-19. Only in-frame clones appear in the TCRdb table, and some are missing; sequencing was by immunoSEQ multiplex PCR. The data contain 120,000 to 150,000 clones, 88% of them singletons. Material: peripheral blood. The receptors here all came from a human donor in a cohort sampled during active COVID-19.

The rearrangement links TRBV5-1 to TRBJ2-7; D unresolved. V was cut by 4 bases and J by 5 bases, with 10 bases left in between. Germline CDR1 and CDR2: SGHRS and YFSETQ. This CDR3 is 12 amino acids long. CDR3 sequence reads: CASSTTENEQYF. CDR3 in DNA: TGCGCCAGCAGCACCACAGAGAACGAGCAGTACTTC.

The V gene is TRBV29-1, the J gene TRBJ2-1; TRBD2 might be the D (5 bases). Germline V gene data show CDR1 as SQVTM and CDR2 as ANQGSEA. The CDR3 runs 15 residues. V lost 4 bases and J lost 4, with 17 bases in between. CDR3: CSVGAPERYYNEQFF. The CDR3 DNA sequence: TGCAGCGTTGGGGCCCCTGAGCGGTATTACAATGAGCAGTTCTTC.

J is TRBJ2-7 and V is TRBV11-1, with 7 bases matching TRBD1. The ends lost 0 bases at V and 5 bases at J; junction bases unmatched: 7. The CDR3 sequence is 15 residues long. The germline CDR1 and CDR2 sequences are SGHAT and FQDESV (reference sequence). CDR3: CASSLAITTGNEQYF. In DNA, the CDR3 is TGTGCCAGCAGCTTAGCCATAACGACAGGGAACGAGCAGTACTTC.

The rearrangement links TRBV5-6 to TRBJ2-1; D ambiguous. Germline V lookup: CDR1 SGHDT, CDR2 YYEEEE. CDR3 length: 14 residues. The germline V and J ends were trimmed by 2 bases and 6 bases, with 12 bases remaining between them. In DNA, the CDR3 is TGTGCCAGCAGCTTTACAGCCCTCGGCAATGAGCAGTTCTTC. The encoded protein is CASSFTALGNEQFF. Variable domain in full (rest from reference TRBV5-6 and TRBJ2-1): DAGVTQSPTHLIKTRGQQVTLRCSPKSGHDTVSWYQQALGQGPQFIFQYYEEEERQRGNFPDRFSGHQFPNYSSELNVNALLLGDSALYLCASSFTALGNEQFFGPGTRLTVL.

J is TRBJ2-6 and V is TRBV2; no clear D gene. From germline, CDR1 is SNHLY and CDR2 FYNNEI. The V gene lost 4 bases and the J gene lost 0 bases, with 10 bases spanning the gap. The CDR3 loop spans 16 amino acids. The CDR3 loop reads CASSGQRISGANVLTF. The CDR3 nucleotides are TGTGCCAGCAGTGGACAACGGATCTCTGGGGCCAACGTCCTGACTTTC.

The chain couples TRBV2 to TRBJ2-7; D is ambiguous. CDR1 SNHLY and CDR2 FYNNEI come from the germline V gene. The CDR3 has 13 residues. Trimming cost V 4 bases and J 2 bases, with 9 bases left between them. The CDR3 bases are TGTGCCAGCAGTGGGCCTAGACCCTACGAGCAGTACTTC. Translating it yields CASSGPRPYEQYF. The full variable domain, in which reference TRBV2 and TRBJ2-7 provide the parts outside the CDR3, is EPEVTQTPSHQVTQMGQEVILRCVPISNHLYFYWYRQILGQKVEFLVSFYNNEISEKSEIFDDQFSVERPDGSNFTLKIRSTKLEDSAMYFCASSGPRPYEQYFGPGTRLTVT.

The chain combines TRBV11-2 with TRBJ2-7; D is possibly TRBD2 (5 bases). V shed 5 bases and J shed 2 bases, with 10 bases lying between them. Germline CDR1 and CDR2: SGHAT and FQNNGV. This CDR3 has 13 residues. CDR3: CASSLGIAYEQYF. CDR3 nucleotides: TGTGCCAGCAGCCTCGGGATAGCCTACGAGCAGTACTTC. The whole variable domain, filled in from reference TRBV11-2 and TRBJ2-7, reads EAGVAQSPRYKIIEKRQSVAFWCNPISGHATLYWYQQILGQGPKLLIQFQNNGVVDDSQLPKDRFSAERLKGVDSTLKIQPAKLEDSAVYLCASSLGIAYEQYFGPGTRLTVT.

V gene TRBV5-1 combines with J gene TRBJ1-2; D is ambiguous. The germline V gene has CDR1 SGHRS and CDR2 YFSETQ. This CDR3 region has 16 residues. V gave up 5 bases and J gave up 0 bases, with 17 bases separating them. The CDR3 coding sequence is TGCGCCAGCAGGTACGTCGGAGTGGGAGCTAACTATGGCTACACCTTC. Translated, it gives CASRYVGVGANYGYTF. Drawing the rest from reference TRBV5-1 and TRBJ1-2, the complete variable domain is KAGVTQTPRYLIKTRGQQVTLSCSPISGHRSVSWYQQTPGQGLQFLFEYFSETQRNKGNFPGRFSGRQFSNSRSEMNVSTLELGDSALYLCASRYVGVGANYGYTFGSGTRLTVV.

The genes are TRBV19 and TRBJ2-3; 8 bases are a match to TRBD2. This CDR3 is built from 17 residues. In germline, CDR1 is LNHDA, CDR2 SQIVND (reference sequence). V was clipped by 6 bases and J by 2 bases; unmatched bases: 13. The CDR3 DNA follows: TGTGCCAGTAGACTGTCCCCGGGGGGGGGCTACACAGATACGCAGTATTTT. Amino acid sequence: CASRLSPGGGYTDTQYF.

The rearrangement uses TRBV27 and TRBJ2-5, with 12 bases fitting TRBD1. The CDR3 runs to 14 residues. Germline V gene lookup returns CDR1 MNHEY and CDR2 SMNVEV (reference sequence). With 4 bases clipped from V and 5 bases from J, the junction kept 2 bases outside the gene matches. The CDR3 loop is CASSWDRGRETQYF. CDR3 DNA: TGTGCCAGCAGTTGGGACAGGGGGCGGGAGACCCAGTACTTC.

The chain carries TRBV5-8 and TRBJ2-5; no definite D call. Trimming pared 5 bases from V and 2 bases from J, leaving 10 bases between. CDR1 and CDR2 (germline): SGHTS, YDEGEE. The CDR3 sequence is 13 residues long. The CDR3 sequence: CASSRGAQETQYF. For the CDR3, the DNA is TGTGCCAGCAGTCGCGGAGCACAAGAGACCCAGTACTTC.

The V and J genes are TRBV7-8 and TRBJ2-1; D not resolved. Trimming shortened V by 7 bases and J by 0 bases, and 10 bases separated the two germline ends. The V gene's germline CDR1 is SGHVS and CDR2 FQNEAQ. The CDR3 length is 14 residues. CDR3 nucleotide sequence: TGTGCCAGCACCCCTAGTACCTCCTACAATGAGCAGTTCTTC. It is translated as CASTPSTSYNEQFF.

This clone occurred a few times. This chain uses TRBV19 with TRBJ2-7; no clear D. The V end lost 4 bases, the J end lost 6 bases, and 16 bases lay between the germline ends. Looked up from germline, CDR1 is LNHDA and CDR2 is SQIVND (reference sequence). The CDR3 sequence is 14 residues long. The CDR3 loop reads CASSTPGDRIEQYF. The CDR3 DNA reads TGTGCCAGTAGTACCCCAGGTGACCGGATCGAGCAGTACTTC.

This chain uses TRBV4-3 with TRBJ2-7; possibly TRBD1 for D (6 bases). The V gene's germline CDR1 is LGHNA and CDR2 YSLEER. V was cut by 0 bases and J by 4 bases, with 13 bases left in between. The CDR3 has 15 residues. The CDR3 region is CASSQEGQRGYEQYF. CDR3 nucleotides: TGCGCCAGCAGCCAAGAAGGGCAAAGGGGGTACGAGCAGTACTTC.

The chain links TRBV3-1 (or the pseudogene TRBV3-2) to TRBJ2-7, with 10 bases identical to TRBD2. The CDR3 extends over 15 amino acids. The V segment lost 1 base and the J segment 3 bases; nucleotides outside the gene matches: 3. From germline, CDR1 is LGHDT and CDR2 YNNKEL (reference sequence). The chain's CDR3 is CASSQGTSGFYEQYF. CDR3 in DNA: TGTGCCAGCAGCCAAGGGACTAGCGGTTTCTACGAGCAGTACTTC.

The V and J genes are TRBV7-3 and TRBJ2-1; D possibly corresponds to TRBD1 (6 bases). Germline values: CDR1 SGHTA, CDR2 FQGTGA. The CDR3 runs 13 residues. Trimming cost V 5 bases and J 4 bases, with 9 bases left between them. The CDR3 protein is CASSPTGYNEQFF. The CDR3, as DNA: TGTGCCAGCAGCCCGACAGGATACAATGAGCAGTTCTTC.

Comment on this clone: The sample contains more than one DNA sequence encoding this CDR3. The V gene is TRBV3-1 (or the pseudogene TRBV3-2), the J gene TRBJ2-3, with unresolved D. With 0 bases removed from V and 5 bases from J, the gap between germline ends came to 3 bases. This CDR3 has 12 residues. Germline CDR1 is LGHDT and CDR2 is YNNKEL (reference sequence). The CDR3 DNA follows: TGTGCCAGCAGCCAAGACCAAGATACGCAGTATTTT. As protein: CASSQDQDTQYF.

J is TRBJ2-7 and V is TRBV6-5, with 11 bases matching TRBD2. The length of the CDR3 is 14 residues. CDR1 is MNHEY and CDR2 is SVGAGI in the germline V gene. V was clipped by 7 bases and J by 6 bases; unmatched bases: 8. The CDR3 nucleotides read TGTGCCAGCACGACTAGCGGGGCCGTCGGCGAGCAGTACTTC. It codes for CASTTSGAVGEQYF.

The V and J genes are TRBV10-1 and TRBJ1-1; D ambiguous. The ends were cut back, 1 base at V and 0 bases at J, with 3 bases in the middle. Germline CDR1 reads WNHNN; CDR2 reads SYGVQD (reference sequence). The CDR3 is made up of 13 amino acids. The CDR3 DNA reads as TGCGCCAGCAGTGAGTTCTTGAACACTGAAGCTTTCTTT. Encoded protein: CASSEFLNTEAFF.

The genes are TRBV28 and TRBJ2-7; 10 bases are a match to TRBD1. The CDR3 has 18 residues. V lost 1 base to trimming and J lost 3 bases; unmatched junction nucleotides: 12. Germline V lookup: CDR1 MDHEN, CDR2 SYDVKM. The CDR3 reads CASSLSLGGGQGFYEQYF. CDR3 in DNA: TGTGCCAGCAGTTTATCCCTAGGGGGGGGACAGGGGTTCTACGAGCAGTACTTC.